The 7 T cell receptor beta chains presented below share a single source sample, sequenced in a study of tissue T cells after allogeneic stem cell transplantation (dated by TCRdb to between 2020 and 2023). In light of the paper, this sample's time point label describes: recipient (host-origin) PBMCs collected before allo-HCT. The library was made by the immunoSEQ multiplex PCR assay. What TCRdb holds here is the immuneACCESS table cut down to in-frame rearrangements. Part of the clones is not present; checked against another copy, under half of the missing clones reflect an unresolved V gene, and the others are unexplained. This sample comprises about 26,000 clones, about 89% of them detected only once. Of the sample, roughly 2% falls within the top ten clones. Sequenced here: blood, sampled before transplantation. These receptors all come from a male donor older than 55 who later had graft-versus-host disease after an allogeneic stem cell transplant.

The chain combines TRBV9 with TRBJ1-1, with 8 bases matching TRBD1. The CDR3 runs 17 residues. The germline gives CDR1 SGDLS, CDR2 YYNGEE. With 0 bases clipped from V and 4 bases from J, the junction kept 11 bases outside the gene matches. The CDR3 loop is CASSVGGGRGRRTEAFF. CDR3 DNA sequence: TGTGCCAGCAGCGTAGGAGGAGGCAGGGGGCGACGCACTGAAGCTTTCTTT.

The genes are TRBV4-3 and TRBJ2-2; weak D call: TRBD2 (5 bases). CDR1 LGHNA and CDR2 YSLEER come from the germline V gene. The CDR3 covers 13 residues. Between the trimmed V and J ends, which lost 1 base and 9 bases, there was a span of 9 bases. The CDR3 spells CASSQAGVRELFF. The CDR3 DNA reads TGCGCCAGCAGCCAAGCCGGGGTCCGGGAGCTGTTTTTT.

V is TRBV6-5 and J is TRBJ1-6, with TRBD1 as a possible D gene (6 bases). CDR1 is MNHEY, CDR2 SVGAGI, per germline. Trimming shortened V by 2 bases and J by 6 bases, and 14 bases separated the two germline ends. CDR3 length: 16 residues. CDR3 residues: CASSYPLQGSNSPLHF. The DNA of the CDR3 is TGTGCCAGCAGTTACCCATTACAGGGAAGTAATTCACCCCTCCACTTT.

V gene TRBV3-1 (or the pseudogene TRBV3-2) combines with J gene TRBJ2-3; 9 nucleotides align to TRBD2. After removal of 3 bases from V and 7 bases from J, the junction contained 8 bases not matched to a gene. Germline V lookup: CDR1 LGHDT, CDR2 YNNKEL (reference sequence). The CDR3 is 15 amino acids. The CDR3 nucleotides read TGTGCCAGCAGCCATAGCGGGAGTGTCCGAAATACGCAGTATTTT. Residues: CASSHSGSVRNTQYF.

The CDR3 reads CASSYSTNQPQHF. CDR3 nucleotide sequence: TGTGCCAGCAGTTACTCGACCAATCAGCCCCAGCATTTT. V is TRBV6-6 and J is TRBJ1-5; D call uncertain. This CDR3 has 13 residues. Germline CDR1 and CDR2: MNHNY and SVGAGI (reference sequence). Between the trimmed V and J ends, which lost 0 bases and 3 bases, there was a span of 3 bases.

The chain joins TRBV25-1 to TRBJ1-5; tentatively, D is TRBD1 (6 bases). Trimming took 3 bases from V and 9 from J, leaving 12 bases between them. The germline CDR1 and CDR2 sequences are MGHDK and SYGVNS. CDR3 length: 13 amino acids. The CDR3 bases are TGTGCCAGCAGTGATACAGGGAGGTCGCCCCAGCATTTT. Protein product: CASSDTGRSPQHF.

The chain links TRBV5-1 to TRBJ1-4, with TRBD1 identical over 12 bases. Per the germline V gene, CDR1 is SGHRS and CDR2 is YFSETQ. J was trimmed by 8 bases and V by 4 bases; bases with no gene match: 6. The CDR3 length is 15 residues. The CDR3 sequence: CASSGPGQGAEKLFF. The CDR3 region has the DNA TGCGCCAGCAGCGGTCCGGGACAGGGGGCAGAAAAACTGTTTTTT.